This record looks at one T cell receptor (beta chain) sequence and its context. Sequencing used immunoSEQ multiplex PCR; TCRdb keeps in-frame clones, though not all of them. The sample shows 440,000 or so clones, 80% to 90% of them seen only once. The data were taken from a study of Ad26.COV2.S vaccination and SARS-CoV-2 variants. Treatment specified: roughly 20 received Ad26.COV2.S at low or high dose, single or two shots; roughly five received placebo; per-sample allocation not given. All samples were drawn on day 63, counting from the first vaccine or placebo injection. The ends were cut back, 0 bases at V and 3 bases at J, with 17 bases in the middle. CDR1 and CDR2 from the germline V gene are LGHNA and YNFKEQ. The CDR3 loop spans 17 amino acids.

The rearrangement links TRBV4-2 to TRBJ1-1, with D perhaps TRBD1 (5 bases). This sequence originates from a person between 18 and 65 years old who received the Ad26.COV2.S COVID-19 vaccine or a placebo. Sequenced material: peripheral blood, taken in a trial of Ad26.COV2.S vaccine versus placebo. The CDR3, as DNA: TGTGCCAGCAGCCAAGATTGGGACCAATACGGGGACACTGAAGCTTTCTTT. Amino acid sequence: CASSQDWDQYGDTEAFF.